This TCR beta chain was sequenced during a study of blood T cell repertoires in COVID-19. Study details: Collection of acute and convalescent COVID-19 samples took place in the United States, Italy and Spain.

This clone was seen a single time. Per the original data handling: Amplification of reference gene primers was used by the study to estimate nucleated cell counts. TCRdb keeps only in-frame clones here, not all; method: immunoSEQ multiplex PCR. V and J calls and clone size are those listed in that table; D and trimming were worked out from the DNA. The sample holds over 350,000 clones; around 90% are singletons and the top ten take 0.9% to 1.5%. Participant-reported clinical history was the basis for cohort assignment. Donors of Cohort 3 who recovered were those that had two negative PCRs, clearance, or symptom resolution. Germline CDR1 SGHRS, CDR2 YFSETQ. This CDR3 is built from 16 residues. Deletions cut 1 base from V and 2 bases from J, with 14 bases between.

The source is a woman aged 18-35 years who had recovered from COVID-19. Specimen: PBMCs or T cells enriched from blood (not recorded which). This rearrangement joins TRBV5-1 to TRBJ2-3, with a possible D match to TRBD2 (5 bases). This CDR3 reads CASSLRASRDTDTQYF. CDR3 sequence (DNA): TGCGCCAGCAGCTTGAGGGCTAGCCGGGACACAGATACGCAGTATTTT.